Here is one T cell receptor beta chain with its context. The antigen it recognizes is unknown. No base quality information exists; no much larger clone differs at one position. TCRbeta CDR3 regions were amplified from genomic DNA using the immunoSEQ Assay, a bias-controlled multiplex PCR. The authors processed their data as follows. The number of nucleated cells in each sample was estimated from the amplification of reference gene primers within the assay. To quantify the absolute abundance of each unique TCRbeta CDR3 rearrangement, sequence reads were collapsed and filtered. Productive Simpson clonality was computed per sample as the square root of Simpson's diversity index over productive rearrangements. Imported from immuneACCESS, the table was reduced by TCRdb to in-frame sequences with V and J called. These copies leave out some clones; in studies compared against another copy, an unresolved V gene accounts for under half, and the cause of the remainder is not known. For V, J and clone size, that table is used; D and trimming come from the DNA. Within this sample are 30,000 to 40,000 clones, with 70% to 90% of them counted one time only. Just over 5.5% of the sample comes from the top ten.

Each collaborating institution followed its own protocols to collect whole blood in K2EDTA tubes. For TCRbeta analysis, collaborators shipped samples as frozen whole blood, isolated PBMCs, or DNA extracted from either of those sample types. This sample was taken from a study of blood T cell repertoires in COVID-19 (dated by TCRdb to about 2020). As for the study more broadly: Samples from collaborators originated in the United States, Italy and Spain and spanned both the acute and convalescent phases of COVID-19. Nearly every sample came with metadata listing a de-identified subject ID, COVID-19 status, age in years and sex. The prospective study material was composed of cDNA or gDNA derived from T cells, B-cell-depleted T cells, or PBMCs. Deeply sampled blood TCRbeta repertoires from subjects exposed to, actively infected with, or recovered from COVID-19 were included in the dataset. Samples came from the ongoing ImmuneRACE study (first 160 participants) plus 1,254 subjects from 6 global collaborators. A freely available public database, intended as a resource for researchers studying the immune response to SARS-CoV-2, is where the repertoires were released. Where available, HLA class I and class II types were obtained from metadata supplied by the sample provider rather than from assay-based typing.

General conclusions and limits of the study: The amount of clinical and demographic metadata varied by source and participant and was provided uncurated.

From cysteine to phenylalanine, the CDR3 is 14 amino acids long. Solely the CDR3 DNA is kept, with 42 bases framed from the first base. CDR1 and CDR2 were assigned from the germline V gene (reference sequence) as LGHDT and YNNKEL. A distance of 5 bases separates the germline ends of V and J, which lose 1 base and 1 base respectively. The chain is encoded by TRBV3-1 (or the pseudogene TRBV3-2) joined to TRBJ2-4, with the D gene call left open. Sequencing used peripheral blood. The receptor was derived from an elderly woman with active or convalescent COVID-19. The DNA is TGTGCCAGCAGCCAAGCCTTGGCCAAAAACATTCAGTACTTC. This translates into CASSQALAKNIQYF.